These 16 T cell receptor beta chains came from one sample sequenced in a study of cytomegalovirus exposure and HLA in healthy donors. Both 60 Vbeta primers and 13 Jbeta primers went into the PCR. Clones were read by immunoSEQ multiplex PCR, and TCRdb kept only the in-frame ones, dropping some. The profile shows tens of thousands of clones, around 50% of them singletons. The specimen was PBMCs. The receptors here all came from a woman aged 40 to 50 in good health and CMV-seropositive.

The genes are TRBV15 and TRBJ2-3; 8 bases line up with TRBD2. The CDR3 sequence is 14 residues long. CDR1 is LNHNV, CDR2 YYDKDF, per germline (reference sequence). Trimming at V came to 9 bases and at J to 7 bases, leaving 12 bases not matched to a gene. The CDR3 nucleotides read TGTGCCACTCGGGAGGGCACTGCAGGGAATACGCAGTATTTT. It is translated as CATREGTAGNTQYF.

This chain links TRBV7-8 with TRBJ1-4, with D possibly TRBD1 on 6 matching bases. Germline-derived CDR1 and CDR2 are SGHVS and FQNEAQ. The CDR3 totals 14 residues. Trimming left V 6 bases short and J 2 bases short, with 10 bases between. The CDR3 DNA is TGTGCCAGCAGTTACAGGGCTACTAATGAAAAACTGTTTTTT. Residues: CASSYRATNEKLFF.

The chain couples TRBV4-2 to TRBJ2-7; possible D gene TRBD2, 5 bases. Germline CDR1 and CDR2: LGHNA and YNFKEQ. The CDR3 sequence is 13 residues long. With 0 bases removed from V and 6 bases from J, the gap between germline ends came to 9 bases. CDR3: CASSQDGESEQYF. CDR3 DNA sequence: TGTGCCAGCAGCCAAGACGGGGAGAGCGAGCAGTACTTC.

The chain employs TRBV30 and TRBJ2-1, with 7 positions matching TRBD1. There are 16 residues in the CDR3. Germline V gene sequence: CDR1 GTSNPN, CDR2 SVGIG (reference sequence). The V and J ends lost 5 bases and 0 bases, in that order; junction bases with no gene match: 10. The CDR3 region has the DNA TGTGCCTGGCTAGGCCGACAGGGTCGCTCCTACAATGAGCAGTTCTTC. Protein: CAWLGRQGRSYNEQFF. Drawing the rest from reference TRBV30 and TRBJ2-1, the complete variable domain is SQTIHQWPATLVQPVGSPLSLECTVEGTSNPNLYWYRQAAGRGLQLLFYSVGIGQISSEVPQNLSASRPQDRQFILSSKKLLLSDSGFYLCAWLGRQGRSYNEQFFGPGTRLTVL.

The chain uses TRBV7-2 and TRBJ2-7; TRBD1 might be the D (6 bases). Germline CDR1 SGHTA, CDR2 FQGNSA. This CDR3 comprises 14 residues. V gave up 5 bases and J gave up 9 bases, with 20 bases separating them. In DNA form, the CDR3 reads TGTGCCAGCAGCCCAGGACAGCCCCCGCTTGTGCAGTACTTC. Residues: CASSPGQPPLVQYF.

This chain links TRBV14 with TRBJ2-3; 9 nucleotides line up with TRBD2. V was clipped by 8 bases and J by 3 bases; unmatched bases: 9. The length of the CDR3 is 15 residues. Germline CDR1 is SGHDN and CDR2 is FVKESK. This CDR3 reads CASGKRGVRTDTQYF. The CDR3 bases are TGTGCCAGCGGGAAGCGGGGGGTCAGGACAGATACGCAGTATTTT.

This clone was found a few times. CDR3 sequence (DNA): TGTGCCAGCAGCTTGAGAGACTACGAGCAGTACTTC. This encodes CASSLRDYEQYF. The genes are TRBV5-6 and TRBJ2-7; D not resolved. Trimming pared 1 base from V and 3 bases from J, leaving 5 bases between. This CDR3 comprises 12 residues. Germline CDR1 reads SGHDT; CDR2 reads YYEEEE.

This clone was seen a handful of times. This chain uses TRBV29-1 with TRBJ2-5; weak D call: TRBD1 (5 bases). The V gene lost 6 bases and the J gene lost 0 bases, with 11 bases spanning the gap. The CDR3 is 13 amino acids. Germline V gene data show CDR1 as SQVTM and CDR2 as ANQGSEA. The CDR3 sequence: CSVLGADQETQYF. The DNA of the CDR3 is TGCAGCGTCTTAGGGGCGGACCAAGAGACCCAGTACTTC.

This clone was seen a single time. The CDR3 DNA sequence: TGCGCCAGCAGCATCGACAGCTATGGCTACACCTTC. Encoded protein: CASSIDSYGYTF. The chain joins TRBV5-1 to TRBJ1-2, with D perhaps TRBD1 (5 bases). The CDR3 is 12 amino acids. Trimming shortened V by 4 bases and J by 4 bases, and 8 bases separated the two germline ends. In germline, CDR1 is SGHRS, CDR2 YFSETQ. The full variable domain, in which reference TRBV5-1 and TRBJ1-2 provide the parts outside the CDR3, is KAGVTQTPRYLIKTRGQQVTLSCSPISGHRSVSWYQQTPGQGLQFLFEYFSETQRNKGNFPGRFSGRQFSNSRSEMNVSTLELGDSALYLCASSIDSYGYTFGSGTRLTVV.

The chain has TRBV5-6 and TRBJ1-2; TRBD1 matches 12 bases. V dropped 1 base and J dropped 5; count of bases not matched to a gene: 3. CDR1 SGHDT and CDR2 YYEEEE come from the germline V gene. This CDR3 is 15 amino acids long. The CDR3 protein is CASSLRDRGRYGYTF. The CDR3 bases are TGTGCCAGCAGCTTGCGGGACAGGGGGCGATATGGCTACACCTTC.

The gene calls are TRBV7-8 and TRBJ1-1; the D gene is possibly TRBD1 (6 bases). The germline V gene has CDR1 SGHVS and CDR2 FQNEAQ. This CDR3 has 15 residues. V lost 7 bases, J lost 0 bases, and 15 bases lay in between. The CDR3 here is CASTPYQGMNTEAFF. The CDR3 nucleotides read TGTGCCAGCACCCCCTACCAGGGGATGAACACTGAAGCTTTCTTT.

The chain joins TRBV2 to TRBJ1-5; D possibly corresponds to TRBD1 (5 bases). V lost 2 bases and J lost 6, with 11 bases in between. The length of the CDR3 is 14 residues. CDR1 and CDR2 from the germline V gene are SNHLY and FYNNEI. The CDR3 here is CASSELAGPQPQHF. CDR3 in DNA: TGTGCCAGCAGTGAATTGGCAGGGCCTCAGCCCCAGCATTTT.

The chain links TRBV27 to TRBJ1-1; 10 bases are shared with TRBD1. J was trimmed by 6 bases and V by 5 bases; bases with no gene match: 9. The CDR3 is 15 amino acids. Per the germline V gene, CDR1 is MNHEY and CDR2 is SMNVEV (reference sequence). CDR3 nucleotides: TGTGCCAGCAGTACAAGGGACAGGGGATTCTCTGAAGCTTTCTTT. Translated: CASSTRDRGFSEAFF.

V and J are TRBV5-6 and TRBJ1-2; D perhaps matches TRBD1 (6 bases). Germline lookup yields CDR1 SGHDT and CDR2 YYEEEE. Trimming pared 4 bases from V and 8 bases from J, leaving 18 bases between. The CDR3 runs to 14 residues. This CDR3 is CASSRTEANLGYTF. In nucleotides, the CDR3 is TGTGCCAGCAGCCGGACAGAGGCTAACTTGGGCTACACCTTC.

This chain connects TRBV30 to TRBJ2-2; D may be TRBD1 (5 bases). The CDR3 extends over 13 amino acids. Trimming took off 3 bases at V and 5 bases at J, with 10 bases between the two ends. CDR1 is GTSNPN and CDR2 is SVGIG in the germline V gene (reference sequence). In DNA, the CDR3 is TGTGCCTGGAGATCCCAGGGTACCGGGGAGCTGTTTTTT. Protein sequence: CAWRSQGTGELFF.

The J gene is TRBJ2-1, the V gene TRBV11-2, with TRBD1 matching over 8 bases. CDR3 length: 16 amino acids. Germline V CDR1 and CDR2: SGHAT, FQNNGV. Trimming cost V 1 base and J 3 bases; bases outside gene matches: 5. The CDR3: CASSLVTGGSYNEQFF. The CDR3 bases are TGTGCCAGCAGCTTAGTAACAGGGGGGAGCTACAATGAGCAGTTCTTC.